Presented here are 5 T cell receptor beta chains from one specimen sequenced in a study of cytomegalovirus exposure and HLA in healthy donors. PCR employed 60 Vbeta and 13 Jbeta primers. The protocol was immunoSEQ multiplex PCR, while the TCRdb copy is restricted to in-frame clones and leaves out a portion. The data contain hundreds of thousands of clones, 60% to 80% of them singletons. Sequencing was carried out using PBMCs. The source of these receptors is a male donor in good health and CMV-seronegative.

This clone was picked up a small number of times. This chain links TRBV7-2 with TRBJ2-7; tentatively, D is TRBD2 (6 bases). Trimming removed 3 bases from V and 3 bases from J, with 9 bases in between. The CDR3 consists of 13 residues. Germline CDR1 SGHTA, CDR2 FQGNSA. CDR3 nucleotides: TGTGCCAGCAGCTTTGGGAGGCGCTACGAGCAGTACTTC. Translating it yields CASSFGRRYEQYF.

The chain joins TRBV7-9 to TRBJ2-2, with 8 bases aligning to TRBD2. V dropped 5 bases and J dropped 0; count of bases not matched to a gene: 11. Per the germline V gene, CDR1 is SEHNR and CDR2 is FQNEAQ (reference sequence). The CDR3 consists of 18 residues. CDR3 nucleotide sequence: TGTGCCAGCAGCGATAGATGGCGGGGGGAAACGAACACCGGGGAGCTGTTTTTT. Encoded protein: CASSDRWRGETNTGELFF. Looking up the rest from reference TRBV7-9 and TRBJ2-2 gives the full variable domain: DTGVSQNPRHKITKRGQNVTFRCDPISEHNRLYWYRQTLGQGPEFLTYFQNEAQLEKSRLLSDRFSAERPKGSFSTLEIQRTEQGDSAMYLCASSDRWRGETNTGELFFGEGSRLTVL.

The chain links TRBV5-1 to TRBJ2-5; 11 bases map to TRBD1. The J call may not be correct, given that the DNA end is closer to TRBJ2-7. This CDR3 comprises 14 residues. Germline V gene lookup returns CDR1 SGHRS and CDR2 YFSETQ. The CDR3 DNA reads TGCGCCAGCAGCACGGGACAGGGGGCCTACGAGCAGTACTTC. Translating it yields CASSTGQGAYEQYF.

The J gene is TRBJ1-5, the V gene TRBV6-6; D uncertain. The CDR3 sequence is 14 residues long. Germline values: CDR1 MNHNY, CDR2 SVGAGI (reference sequence). Between the trimmed V and J ends, which lost 6 bases and 0 bases, there was a span of 9 bases. DNA for the CDR3: TGTGCCAGCAGGCCGACTTTTAGCAATCAGCCCCAGCATTTT. Residues: CASRPTFSNQPQHF.

This chain joins TRBV27 and TRBJ2-2; 7 bases map to TRBD1. The CDR3 is 13 residues long. Losses at the gene ends were 4 bases for V and 4 bases for J; bases not matched to a gene: 0. The germline CDR1 and CDR2 sequences are MNHEY and SMNVEV (reference sequence). The CDR3 reads CASSSGGTGELFF. The CDR3 bases are TGTGCCAGCAGTTCAGGGGGCACCGGGGAGCTGTTTTTT.